This note documents a single TCR beta chain sequence. Methods used by the authors: The authors estimated nucleated cell counts from reference gene primer amplification. Libraries were prepared by immunoSEQ multiplex PCR; TCRdb keeps only in-frame clonotypes and omits some of them. D and trimming come from the DNA, and the V and J calls and clone size come from that table. The sample contains roughly 280,000 clones, around 86% of which appear only once. The data belong to a study of blood T cell repertoires in COVID-19. Looking at the study overall: Sites in the United States, Italy and Spain provided acute and convalescent COVID-19 samples. PBMCs, B-cell-depleted T cells, or T cells provided the cDNA or gDNA that made up the material.

There are 13 residues in the CDR3. Germline CDR1 is LNHDA and CDR2 is SQIVND (reference sequence). The V end lost 8 bases, the J end lost 2 bases, and 9 bases lay between the germline ends. This TCR was sampled from a man aged 50-60 years with acute or convalescent COVID-19. The material sequenced was peripheral blood. The chain links TRBV19 to TRBJ2-2; D is unresolved. In DNA, the CDR3 is TGTGCCAGTTCCGGGTCCAACACCGGGGAGCTGTTTTTT. This sequence encodes CASSGSNTGELFF.